This T cell receptor beta chain appears in the sequencing data of a study of T cells in Graves' hyperthyroidism and ophthalmopathy. About the study: Peripheral blood was obtained at initial diagnosis, preceding any treatment.

The study, taken as a whole, reports: A model of 13 V-J pairs discriminated ophthalmopathy from stable hyperthyroidism.

Inclusion characteristics of ophthalmopathy patients comprised a Clinical Activity Score of at least 3, a NOSPECS grade of at least 4, and duration under 3 months. The PBMCs had their origin in about 9.7 ml of fresh peripheral blood. Authors of the study amplified TCR beta CDR3 regions from RNA transcripts. The HTBI primer set served for first-round RT-PCR of the TCR CDR3. MiXCR, run by TCRdb on the multiplex PCR reads, gives a single entry per CDR3 protein. The sample has over 400,000 distinct CDR3 sequences, 14% to 15% seen once. On this clonotype itself: Its antigen remains unknown. The missing conserved phenylalanine or tryptophan at the end of this CDR3 makes a read error likely.

The CDR3 extends over 14 amino acids. The V gene's germline CDR1 is LGHDT and CDR2 YNNKEL (reference sequence). The ends were cut back, 4 bases at V and 5 bases at J, with 14 bases in the middle. The chain couples TRBV3-1 to TRBJ2-5; D is undetermined. This clonotype was obtained from a man younger than 35 with Graves' ophthalmopathy. The sample consisted of blood. The CDR3, as DNA: TGTGCCAGCAGCCCTGGGTACGGTTTTGAGACCCAGTACTCC. Its translation is CASSPGYGFETQYS.